One sample yielded the 9 T cell receptor beta chains listed below, sequenced in a study of cytomegalovirus exposure and HLA in healthy donors. TCRdb's copy holds only in-frame clones and misses some; the assay was immunoSEQ multiplex PCR. Here the sample spans 230,000 or so clones, roughly 88% being singletons. The sequencing sample was made of PBMCs. These receptors were collected from a woman aged 18-29 years in good health and CMV-seronegative.

The chain carries TRBV5-4 and TRBJ1-1, with D unresolved. The V gene's germline CDR1 is SGHNT and CDR2 YYREEE (reference sequence). The CDR3 covers 17 residues. The germline V and J ends were trimmed by 3 bases and 3 bases, with 21 bases remaining between them. The CDR3 sequence: CASSSSPPTGLHTEAFF. DNA of the CDR3: TGTGCCAGCAGCTCATCCCCCCCGACGGGGTTGCACACTGAAGCTTTCTTT.

This sequence joins TRBV7-9 and TRBJ1-1; D not resolved. Germline values: CDR1 SEHNR, CDR2 FQNEAQ (reference sequence). The CDR3 runs to 12 residues. V was pared by 8 bases and J by 8 bases, with 15 bases between. The CDR3 coding sequence is TGTGCCAGCCGCGGGGTCGGGCCAGAAGCTTTCTTT. Translated: CASRGVGPEAFF.

The V and J genes are TRBV7-2 and TRBJ2-7; TRBD1 is a possible D gene (5 bases). Trimming took 2 bases from V and 1 from J, leaving 9 bases between them. Per germline, CDR1 SGHTA and CDR2 FQGNSA. The CDR3 contains 14 residues. CDR3 in amino acids: CASSLLQGSYEQYF. CDR3 sequence (DNA): TGTGCCAGCAGCTTACTCCAGGGTTCCTACGAGCAGTACTTC.

The chain employs TRBV28 and TRBJ2-5, with a tentative D call TRBD2 (6 bases). The CDR3 contains 13 residues. Germline lookup yields CDR1 MDHEN and CDR2 SYDVKM. V lost 4 bases to trimming and J lost 5 bases, with 11 bases between them. The CDR3 DNA reads TGTGCCAGCAGTTGGGGACTGAGGGAGACCCAGTACTTC. Protein: CASSWGLRETQYF.

This clone was detected only once. The rearrangement uses TRBV6-6 and TRBJ2-7; D not certain. CDR3 size: 15 residues. Trimming removed 7 bases at V and 4 bases at J, with 20 bases between. Germline V gene sequence: CDR1 MNHNY, CDR2 SVGAGI (reference sequence). The CDR3 spells CASINKREEKYEQYF. CDR3 DNA sequence: TGTGCCAGCATAAATAAAAGAGAGGAGAAGTACGAGCAGTACTTC.

This chain links TRBV7-9 with TRBJ2-1; D is unresolved. The CDR3 spans 14 residues. V lost 8 bases to trimming and J lost 4 bases, with 15 bases between them. In germline, CDR1 is SEHNR, CDR2 FQNEAQ (reference sequence). The CDR3 loop reads CASSIDVTYNEQFF. Here the CDR3 DNA reads TGTGCCAGCTCTATTGATGTAACGTACAATGAGCAGTTCTTC. Looking up the rest from reference TRBV7-9 and TRBJ2-1 gives the full variable domain: DTGVSQNPRHKITKRGQNVTFRCDPISEHNRLYWYRQTLGQGPEFLTYFQNEAQLEKSRLLSDRFSAERPKGSFSTLEIQRTEQGDSAMYLCASSIDVTYNEQFFGPGTRLTVL.

The chain employs TRBV7-9 and TRBJ2-3; D unclear. Germline CDR1 and CDR2: SEHNR and FQNEAQ (reference sequence). V was cut by 1 base and J by 4 bases, with 12 bases left in between. This CDR3 has 15 amino acids. The CDR3, as DNA: TGTGCCAGCAGCTTAGATGAGACAAGTCCAGATACGCAGTATTTT. This translates into CASSLDETSPDTQYF. The full variable domain, in which reference TRBV7-9 and TRBJ2-3 provide the parts outside the CDR3, is DTGVSQNPRHKITKRGQNVTFRCDPISEHNRLYWYRQTLGQGPEFLTYFQNEAQLEKSRLLSDRFSAERPKGSFSTLEIQRTEQGDSAMYLCASSLDETSPDTQYFGPGTRLTVL.

CDR3 DNA sequence: TGTGCCAGCAGCTTGGGGCTAGCGGCAGAGACCCAGTACTTC. It encodes CASSLGLAAETQYF. The chain employs TRBV5-6 and TRBJ2-5, with 7 bases fitting TRBD2. The CDR3 length is 14 residues. CDR1 is SGHDT and CDR2 is YYEEEE in the germline V gene. The V gene end was trimmed by 0 bases and the J gene end by 4 bases; junction bases not matched to a gene: 3.

The V call is TRBV27, the J call TRBJ2-1, with TRBD2 matching 7 bases. Germline values: CDR1 MNHEY, CDR2 SMNVEV (reference sequence). This CDR3 comprises 17 residues. The V segment lost 3 bases and the J segment 7 bases; nucleotides outside the gene matches: 15. CDR3 bases: TGTGCCAGCAGTTTCCTACCCGGACTAGGTCAATCTAATGAGCAGTTCTTC. Translation gives CASSFLPGLGQSNEQFF.